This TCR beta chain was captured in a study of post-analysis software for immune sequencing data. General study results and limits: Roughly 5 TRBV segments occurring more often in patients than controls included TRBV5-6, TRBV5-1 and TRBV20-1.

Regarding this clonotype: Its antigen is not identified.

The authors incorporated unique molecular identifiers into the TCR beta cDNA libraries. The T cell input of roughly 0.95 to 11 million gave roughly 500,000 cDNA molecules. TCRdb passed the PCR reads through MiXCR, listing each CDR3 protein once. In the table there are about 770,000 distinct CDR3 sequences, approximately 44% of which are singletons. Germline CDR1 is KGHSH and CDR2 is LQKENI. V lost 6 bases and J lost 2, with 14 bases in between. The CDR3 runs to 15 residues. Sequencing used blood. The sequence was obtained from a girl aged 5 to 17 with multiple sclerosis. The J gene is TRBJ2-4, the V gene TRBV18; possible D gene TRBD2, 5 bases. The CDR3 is CASSPQEVTKNIQYF. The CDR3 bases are TGTGCCAGCTCCCCCCAGGAGGTAACCAAAAACATTCAGTACTTC.